This is a list of T cell receptor beta chains from one sample in a study of Graves' ophthalmopathy and Graves' hyperthyroidism. TCRdb independently ran MiXCR on the multiplex PCR reads; one entry per CDR3 protein. The data contain about 210,000 distinct CDR3 sequences, less than 30% of them singletons. Input material: peripheral blood. The receptors shown here come from a man aged 50-60 years with Graves' ophthalmopathy. Each CDR3 is given with its conserved first and last residue. D genes are given only for firm matches. Clone size is stated in some rows and not others, as once, few, many or a class when expanded.

>.|TRBV7-6|TRBJ2-5|.
TGTGCCAGCAGCTTAGCCCCGTTGTACCAAGAGACCCAGTACTTC
CASSLAPLYQETQYF
>.|TRBV6-2/TRBV6-3|TRBJ1-1|.
TGTGCCAGCAGGACCACGCACACTGAAGCTTTCTTT
CASRTTHTEAFF
>.|TRBV6-5|TRBJ2-7|.
TGTGCCAGCAGTTACAAGGAACGGGGTTCCTACGAGCAGTACTTC
CASSYKERGSYEQYF
>TRBD1|TRBV6-2/TRBV6-3|TRBJ1-1|many
TGTGCCAGCAACACCCGGGACAGGGGGTACCATTCGGGTGAAGCTTTCTTT
CASNTRDRGYHSGEAFF
>.|TRBV5-1|TRBJ1-2|.
TGCGCCAGCAGCTTACCGACGAGAGGAGGCTACACCTTC
CASSLPTRGGYTF
>.|TRBV7-2|TRBJ1-2|.
TGTGCCAGCAGCTTATTCAGGGACTCAAGCTATGGCTACACCTTC
CASSLFRDSSYGYTF
>.|TRBV27|TRBJ1-1|.
TGTGCCAGCAGTTTCTCGGCCGGGGACACTGAAGCTTTCTTT
CASSFSAGDTEAFF
>TRBD1|TRBV19|TRBJ1-1|many
TGTGCCAGTAGTATAGGCACGGGGACAGGGGGCACTGAAGCTTTCTTT
CASSIGTGTGGTEAFF
>TRBD1|TRBV13|TRBJ2-7|many
TGTGCCAGCAGCGCCGGGACAGGGACCTACGAGCAGTACTTC
CASSAGTGTYEQYF
>TRBD2|TRBV4-3|TRBJ2-7|many
TGCGCCAGCAGCCAAGATGACCTAGCGGGAGGGAGCGTCTCCTACGAGCAGTACTTC
CASSQDDLAGGSVSYEQYF
>.|TRBV20-1|TRBJ2-7|.
TGCAGTGCTAGAGATCCGCAGGGCCACTCCTACGAGCAGTACTTC
CSARDPQGHSYEQYF
>.|TRBV12-3/TRBV12-4|TRBJ2-5|many
TGTGCCAGCAGTTGGGGGCGGAGGGAGACCCAGTACTTC
CASSWGRRETQYF
>.|TRBV7-9|TRBJ2-7|many
TGTGCCAGCAGCCCCCGTGAAGGTGGGGGCTTTTACGAGCAGTACTTC
CASSPREGGGFYEQYF
>TRBD1|TRBV5-6|TRBJ2-2|many
TGTGCCAGCAGCCCGGGACAGGGGGACACCGGGGAGCTGTTTTTT
CASSPGQGDTGELFF
>.|TRBV28|TRBJ1-2|once
TGTGCCAGCAGTGAACGGGGTCGTGGCTACACCTTC
CASSERGRGYTF
>TRBD1|TRBV28|TRBJ2-5|many
TGTGCCAGCAGTTCCCGGAAGACAGGGGGCGCGGAGACCCAGTACTTC
CASSSRKTGGAETQYF